The 19 T cell receptor beta chains in this list originate from one sample, sequenced in a study of blood T cell repertoires in COVID-19. The repertoire was sequenced with immunoSEQ multiplex PCR; TCRdb's copy has only in-frame clones and lacks some. This table has approximately 500,000 clones, about 89% appearing once. Sequences were obtained from peripheral blood. Receptor source: a woman aged 45-65 years with COVID-19, enrolled during active disease.

The rearrangement uses TRBV7-9 and TRBJ2-5, with 10 bases lining up with TRBD1. J was trimmed by 4 bases and V by 3 bases; bases with no gene match: 11. Germline CDR1 reads SEHNR; CDR2 reads FQNEAQ (reference sequence). The CDR3 consists of 17 residues. The CDR3 loop reads CASSFNPGTGVLETQYF. The CDR3 nucleotides are TGTGCCAGCAGCTTTAACCCCGGGACAGGGGTATTAGAGACCCAGTACTTC. Full variable domain (rest looked up from reference TRBV7-9 and TRBJ2-5): DTGVSQNPRHKITKRGQNVTFRCDPISEHNRLYWYRQTLGQGPEFLTYFQNEAQLEKSRLLSDRFSAERPKGSFSTLEIQRTEQGDSAMYLCASSFNPGTGVLETQYFGPGTRLLVL.

The V and J genes are TRBV7-2 and TRBJ1-2, with D possibly TRBD1 on 5 matching bases. The CDR3 consists of 14 residues. From germline, CDR1 is SGHTA and CDR2 FQGNSA. V lost 2 bases and J 4 bases, leaving 11 bases between the germline ends. CDR3 nucleotide sequence: TGTGCCAGCAGCTTAAGGGGCCTATTCTATGGCTACACCTTC. Its protein product is CASSLRGLFYGYTF.

V gene TRBV2 combines with J gene TRBJ2-7, with D possibly matching TRBD2 (5 bases). This CDR3 spans 14 amino acids. Per the germline V gene, CDR1 is SNHLY and CDR2 is FYNNEI. V was clipped by 4 bases and J by 1 base, with 11 bases between them. The CDR3 here is CASSVPSGSYEQYF. The CDR3, as DNA: TGTGCCAGCAGTGTCCCTTCGGGGTCCTACGAGCAGTACTTC.

For the CDR3, the DNA is TGTGCCAGCAGCCCTACCGGGGGAGGAATAGAGACCCAGTACTTC. This codes for CASSPTGGGIETQYF. The chain recombines TRBV7-6 with TRBJ2-5, with D perhaps matching TRBD2 (6 bases). This CDR3 region has 15 residues. Germline CDR1 reads SGHVS; CDR2 reads FNYEAQ. V lost 5 bases and J lost 4, with 17 bases in between.

The J gene is TRBJ2-7, the V gene TRBV5-1; 7 bases line up with TRBD1. CDR3 length: 14 amino acids. V lost 4 bases, J lost 5 bases, and 9 bases stayed unmatched. The germline gives CDR1 SGHRS, CDR2 YFSETQ. The CDR3 sequence is CASSPRGSGDEQYF. The DNA of the CDR3 is TGCGCCAGCAGCCCCAGGGGGTCCGGGGACGAGCAGTACTTC.

This clone appeared once. The identical CDR3 is also encoded by other nucleotide sequences in the sample. J is TRBJ2-3 and V is TRBV3-1 (or the pseudogene TRBV3-2), with 7 bases aligning to TRBD2. Germline assignment: CDR1 LGHDT and CDR2 YNNKEL (reference sequence). V lost 1 base and J lost 3; bases outside the gene matches: 7. CDR3 length equals 16 residues. CDR3 protein: CASSQGSGGGTDTQYF. The CDR3 coding sequence is TGTGCCAGCAGCCAAGGGTCGGGGGGAGGAACAGATACGCAGTATTTT.

V gene TRBV9 combines with J gene TRBJ2-6; 9 bases are shared with TRBD2. Germline V gives CDR1 SGDLS, CDR2 YYNGEE. The CDR3 is 17 amino acids. V shed 0 bases, J shed 0 bases, and the junction held 1 base outside the gene matches. The CDR3 DNA follows: TGTGCCAGCAGCGTAGCTAGCGGGATCTCTGGGGCCAACGTCCTGACTTTC. Translated: CASSVASGISGANVLTF.

The chain combines TRBV19 with TRBJ1-3; D gene uncertain. The ends were cut back, 2 bases at V and 1 base at J, with 12 bases in the middle. The CDR3 totals 16 residues. CDR1 is LNHDA and CDR2 is SQIVND in the germline V gene (reference sequence). CDR3 in amino acids: CASSIHQEASGNTIYF. CDR3 coding DNA: TGTGCCAGTAGTATACATCAGGAAGCTTCTGGAAACACCATATATTTT.

A few counts support this clone. The chain uses TRBV6-4 and TRBJ1-2, with TRBD1 identical over 9 bases. The ends lost 4 bases at V and 2 bases at J; junction bases unmatched: 5. Per the germline V gene, CDR1 is MRHNA and CDR2 is SNTAGT. CDR3 size: 15 residues. The CDR3 nucleotides are TGTGCCAGCAGTGCATCCGGGACAGGGAACTATGGCTACACCTTC. It specifies CASSASGTGNYGYTF.

As for this clone: No conserved phenylalanine or tryptophan is present at the end of the CDR3, so a read error is the likely explanation. The DNA is left out, because the CDR3 cannot be placed on it with certainty; the CDR3 is given as TCRdb lists it. The chain couples TRBV10-3 to TRBJ1-1; the table's D call, TRBD1, has no DNA check behind it. Inclusive of both ends, the CDR3 amounts to 8 amino acids. Germline CDR1 is ENHRY and CDR2 is SYGVKD. This CDR3 is CASPSWAS.

The chain links TRBV27 to TRBJ1-1, with D hard to call. The germline V gene has CDR1 MNHEY and CDR2 SMNVEV (reference sequence). The CDR3 is made up of 15 amino acids. The ends were cut back, 2 bases at V and 4 bases at J, with 14 bases in the middle. The DNA for the CDR3 is TGTGCCAGCAGTTTAAATTCCGGGCGGGTCACTGAAGCTTTCTTT. This sequence encodes CASSLNSGRVTEAFF.

This rearrangement joins TRBV6-1 to TRBJ1-2; D is perhaps TRBD1 (5 bases). Germline-derived CDR1 and CDR2 are MNHNS and SASEGT. Trimming removed 3 bases from V and 2 bases from J, with 13 bases in between. This CDR3 has 15 residues. CDR3 amino acids: CASSEGLHPNYGYTF. CDR3 DNA sequence: TGTGCCAGCAGTGAGGGGCTCCACCCAAACTATGGCTACACCTTC.

This clone came up once. V gene TRBV9 combines with J gene TRBJ2-1; D is possibly TRBD2 (6 bases). CDR1 and CDR2 (germline): SGDLS, YYNGEE. V shed 0 bases and J shed 7 bases, with 23 bases lying between them. The CDR3 is made up of 18 amino acids. In nucleotides, the CDR3 is TGTGCCAGCAGCGTAGGGGAAGGTGCGGGGAGGAATTGGAATGAGCAGTTCTTC. Translating it yields CASSVGEGAGRNWNEQFF.

J is TRBJ1-1 and V is TRBV29-1; D uncertain. CDR1 is SQVTM and CDR2 is ANQGSEA in the germline V gene. The CDR3 spans 13 residues. Trimming took 6 bases from V and 3 from J, leaving 14 bases between them. CDR3 DNA: TGCAGCGTCGAAAAAGTTCTAGACACTGAAGCTTTCTTT. Its protein is CSVEKVLDTEAFF.

J is TRBJ2-2 and V is TRBV30; no clear D gene. Trimming removed 1 base at V and 7 bases at J, with 10 bases between. CDR1 and CDR2 from the germline V gene are GTSNPN and SVGIG (reference sequence). The CDR3 sequence is 13 residues long. The CDR3 sequence is CAWSGRQDGELFF. The CDR3 coding sequence is TGTGCCTGGAGTGGAAGGCAGGACGGGGAGCTGTTTTTT. Combining the CDR3 with reference TRBV30 and TRBJ2-2 gives the whole variable domain SQTIHQWPATLVQPVGSPLSLECTVEGTSNPNLYWYRQAAGRGLQLLFYSVGIGQISSEVPQNLSASRPQDRQFILSSKKLLLSDSGFYLCAWSGRQDGELFFGEGSRLTVL.

This chain joins TRBV7-2 and TRBJ2-2, with TRBD1 as a possible D gene (7 bases). Trimming stripped 2 bases from V and 5 bases from J, with 12 bases between. This CDR3 comprises 15 residues. CDR1 is SGHTA, CDR2 FQGNSA, per germline. The CDR3 sequence: CASSLYQGGTGELFF. CDR3 in DNA: TGTGCCAGCAGCTTATATCAGGGGGGAACCGGGGAGCTGTTTTTT.

The table lists this clone with a count of one. This sample includes further DNA sequences coding for the same CDR3. V gene TRBV4-1 combines with J gene TRBJ1-5; D is unresolved. CDR3 size: 13 residues. Per the germline V gene, CDR1 is MGHRA and CDR2 is YSYEKL. V dropped 1 base and J dropped 4 bases, with 5 bases sitting between them. In DNA, the CDR3 is TGCGCCAGCAGCCAAGGAACAAATCAGCCCCAGCATTTT. This encodes CASSQGTNQPQHF.

The chain joins TRBV11-1 to TRBJ1-1; D perhaps matches TRBD1 (5 bases). Germline lookup yields CDR1 SGHAT and CDR2 FQDESV (reference sequence). The CDR3 covers 13 residues. Trimming left V 3 bases short and J 3 bases short, with 8 bases between. In nucleotides, the CDR3 is TGTGCCAGCAGCTTGCAGGGTTACACTGAAGCTTTCTTT. It codes for CASSLQGYTEAFF.

This clone appeared a single time. The rearrangement uses TRBV11-2 and TRBJ2-3, with TRBD2 matching over 8 bases. The CDR3 has 17 amino acids. V shed 6 bases, J shed 1 base, and the junction held 12 bases outside the gene matches. In germline, CDR1 is SGHAT, CDR2 FQNNGV. This CDR3 reads CASSIVRRAGGTDTQYF. CDR3 DNA: TGTGCCAGCAGTATTGTTAGGCGAGCGGGGGGCACAGATACGCAGTATTTT.